This TCR beta chain was captured by sequencing in a study of T cells in Graves' hyperthyroidism and ophthalmopathy. The CDR3 contains 15 residues. As to this clonotype: A much larger clone is a single base away; this may be a read error.

Exclusion of a patient resulted from uncontrolled infection, other autoimmune disease, pregnancy or lactation. TCR beta CDR3 region amplification was performed from RNA transcripts. HTBI primers were used for first-round RT-PCR of the TCR CDR3. Via MiXCR, TCRdb re-called the multiplex PCR reads, giving one row per CDR3 protein. The data show over 500,000 distinct CDR3 sequences, with around 15% seen just once and approximately 15% held by the top ten. The chain uses TRBV12-3 or TRBV12-4 and TRBJ2-3; unclear D gene. The source is a woman aged 40 to 49 with Graves' hyperthyroidism. The sequencing sample was made of blood. CDR3: CAGSLVEQPTDTQYF. CDR3 sequence (DNA): TGTGCCGGCAGTTTAGTAGAACAACCCACAGATACGCAGTATTTT.